One TCR beta chain is described in this entry. As yet, its antigen is unknown. This sample was included in a study of cytomegalovirus exposure and HLA in healthy donors. Study background: The 500 to 750 first-cohort repertoires and the approximately 110 validation repertoires shared the same platform, a later analysis reported.

The CDR3 sequence is 17 residues long. Findings and limits, study-wide: The study listed 150 to 200 cytomegalovirus-associated TCR beta chains.

Using immunoSEQ multiplex PCR, the repertoire was profiled, and TCRdb retains in-frame clones only, with some absent. The repertoire holds 200,000 to 250,000 clones, with approximately 87% as singletons. The study drew the donors from its approximately 120-subject validation cohort, separate from the 666-subject first cohort. Sequenced: PBMCs. This sequence originates from a woman aged 18-29 years in good health and CMV-seronegative. The chain joins TRBV21-1 to TRBJ1-4; the table gives TRBD1 as D, unverified against the DNA. TRBV21-1 is noted as a pseudogene. This chain's CDR3 is CASSKRGEDRVREKLFF. Written as DNA, the CDR3 is TGTGCCAGCAGCAAAAGGGGTGAGGACAGGGTTAGAGAAAAACTGTTTTTT.